These 20 T cell receptor beta chains came from one sample sequenced in a study of human thymus T cells (TCRdb year 2020). The library was obtained by the immunoSEQ multiplex PCR assay. This immuneACCESS table, as held by TCRdb, lists in-frame sequences with V and J called but not all clones. Of the missing ones, under half trace to an unresolved V gene in checked studies; the others have no known cause. In all, the sample holds 65,000 to 90,000 clones, and about 95% of those were seen once. The ten most abundant clones make up under 0.04% of the sample. Thymus tissue was collected as surgical resects that were removed during corrective cardiac surgery. Sequencing was carried out using thymus tissue. These receptors came from a girl under three years old with a congenital heart defect but otherwise immunologically healthy.

The gene calls are TRBV7-9 and TRBJ2-7, with 9 positions matching TRBD2. V gave up 2 bases and J gave up 2 bases; unmatched junction bases: 10. Germline CDR1 SEHNR, CDR2 FQNEAQ (reference sequence). The CDR3 is 17 amino acids. Here the CDR3 reads CASSLTLQREAAYEQYF. CDR3 nucleotide sequence: TGTGCCAGCAGCTTAACCCTTCAGCGGGAGGCTGCCTACGAGCAGTACTTC.

This rearrangement joins TRBV14 to TRBJ1-1; D call uncertain. Looked up from germline, CDR1 is SGHDN and CDR2 is FVKESK. This CDR3 is built from 14 residues. Trimming took off 1 base at V and 3 bases at J, with 9 bases between the two ends. This CDR3 reads CASSQVAVYTEAFF. For the CDR3, the DNA is TGTGCCAGCAGCCAAGTTGCGGTTTACACTGAAGCTTTCTTT.

The rearrangement uses TRBV5-5 and TRBJ2-7, with D maybe TRBD2 (7 bases). The germline gives CDR1 SGHKS, CDR2 YYEKEE (reference sequence). The CDR3 is 18 amino acids. The V gene lost 0 bases and the J gene lost 0 bases, with 19 bases spanning the gap. The CDR3 loop is CASSLGPATGGHSYEQYF. As DNA, the CDR3 is TGTGCCAGCAGCTTGGGTCCAGCCACCGGGGGGCACTCCTACGAGCAGTACTTC.

This rearrangement joins TRBV11-2 to TRBJ2-1; 10 nucleotides line up with TRBD2. CDR1 is SGHAT and CDR2 is FQNNGV in the germline V gene. The CDR3 runs to 18 residues. V was pared by 1 base and J by 6 bases, with 12 bases of the junction left unmatched. CDR3 sequence reads: CASSLAEREGRGANEQFF. The CDR3 DNA follows: TGTGCCAGCAGCTTAGCTGAGCGGGAGGGGAGAGGGGCCAATGAGCAGTTCTTC. The variable domain in full, completed from reference TRBV11-2 and TRBJ2-1, reads EAGVAQSPRYKIIEKRQSVAFWCNPISGHATLYWYQQILGQGPKLLIQFQNNGVVDDSQLPKDRFSAERLKGVDSTLKIQPAKLEDSAVYLCASSLAEREGRGANEQFFGPGTRLTVL.

The genes are TRBV2 and TRBJ2-7; TRBD1 aligns across 10 bases. Per the germline V gene, CDR1 is SNHLY and CDR2 is FYNNEI. The junction had 15 bases not matched to a gene; V was cut back by 0 bases and J by 1 base. The CDR3 sequence is 20 residues long. The CDR3 loop reads CASSEALRDRGLSASYEQYF. The CDR3 nucleotides read TGTGCCAGCAGTGAAGCGCTTAGGGACAGGGGCCTTTCCGCATCCTACGAGCAGTACTTC.

V is TRBV4-1 and J is TRBJ2-7; no reliable D call. The CDR3 is 16 residues long. V was shortened by 2 bases and J by 1 base, with 15 bases between the two germline ends. Germline assignment: CDR1 MGHRA and CDR2 YSYEKL. For the CDR3, the DNA is TGCGCCAGCAGCCAACCCGGCCGGGCGAGTTCCTACGAGCAGTACTTC. Translating gives CASSQPGRASSYEQYF.

The chain couples TRBV7-6 to TRBJ2-5; 9 positions agree with TRBD1. Germline trimming cut 5 bases from V and 4 bases from J; bases unmatched to any gene: 2. The CDR3 runs 13 residues. CDR1 is SGHVS, CDR2 FNYEAQ, per germline. As DNA, the CDR3 is TGTGCCAGCAGCCCGACAGGGGGAGAGACCCAGTACTTC. Translated: CASSPTGGETQYF. Full variable domain (rest looked up from reference TRBV7-6 and TRBJ2-5): GAGVSQSPRYKVTKRGQDVALRCDPISGHVSLYWYRQALGQGPEFLTYFNYEAQQDKSGLPNDRFSAERPEGSISTLTIQRTEQRDSAMYRCASSPTGGETQYFGPGTRLLVL.

CDR3 in amino acids: CASSQDRGLVDGYTF. The CDR3 region has the DNA TGCGCCAGCAGCCAAGATCGGGGATTAGTCGATGGCTACACCTTC. The chain carries TRBV4-3 and TRBJ1-2; D is ambiguous. Germline CDR1 LGHNA, CDR2 YSLEER. This CDR3 comprises 15 residues. V was shortened by 0 bases and J by 6 bases, with 14 bases between the two germline ends.

The V gene is TRBV28, the J gene TRBJ1-5, with TRBD1 as a possible D gene (6 bases). The CDR3 loop spans 15 amino acids. The germline V and J ends were trimmed by 2 bases and 10 bases, with 18 bases remaining between them. The V gene's germline CDR1 is MDHEN and CDR2 SYDVKM. CDR3 protein: CASSLRHDRTEPQHF. The CDR3 coding sequence is TGTGCCAGCAGTTTACGACATGACAGGACGGAACCCCAGCATTTT.

This sequence joins TRBV7-9 and TRBJ2-1; 8 bases are shared with TRBD2. The length of the CDR3 is 17 residues. The germline V gene has CDR1 SEHNR and CDR2 FQNEAQ (reference sequence). The V segment lost 0 bases and the J segment 7 bases; nucleotides outside the gene matches: 11. CDR3 loop: CASSLATGRALGNEQFF. The CDR3 DNA follows: TGTGCCAGCAGCTTAGCGACCGGGAGGGCCCTAGGAAATGAGCAGTTCTTC.

This clone has more than one count but fewer than ten. The chain carries TRBV30 and TRBJ1-1; D gene uncertain. Trimming stripped 3 bases from V and 4 bases from J, with 6 bases between. This CDR3 has 11 residues. The germline gives CDR1 GTSNPN, CDR2 SVGIG (reference sequence). CDR3 loop: CAWSVTTEAFF. Here the CDR3 DNA reads TGTGCCTGGAGCGTAACCACTGAAGCTTTCTTT. Full variable domain (remainder filled in from reference TRBV30 and TRBJ1-1): SQTIHQWPATLVQPVGSPLSLECTVEGTSNPNLYWYRQAAGRGLQLLFYSVGIGQISSEVPQNLSASRPQDRQFILSSKKLLLSDSGFYLCAWSVTTEAFFGQGTRLTVV.

This clone occurred once. The chain carries TRBV20-1 and TRBJ1-1; D not certain. V gave up 6 bases and J gave up 8 bases, with 13 bases separating them. The CDR3 is 11 amino acids. The germline gives CDR1 DFQATT, CDR2 SNEGSKA (reference sequence). The CDR3 bases are TGCAGTGCCCAAGGGTTTTTAGAAGCTTTCTTT. It translates to CSAQGFLEAFF.

The rearrangement uses TRBV19 and TRBJ2-5, with 10 bases fitting TRBD1. The length of the CDR3 is 14 residues. The V and J ends lost 9 bases and 5 bases, in that order; junction bases with no gene match: 9. Germline CDR1 reads LNHDA; CDR2 reads SQIVND (reference sequence). CDR3 sequence reads: CASRDRGSRETQYF. CDR3 coding DNA: TGTGCCAGCCGGGACAGGGGCTCAAGGGAGACCCAGTACTTC.

The chain employs TRBV7-9 and TRBJ1-2, with 8 bases lining up with TRBD1. CDR3 length: 15 amino acids. V shed 3 bases, J shed 0 bases, and the junction held 3 bases outside the gene matches. The germline gives CDR1 SEHNR, CDR2 FQNEAQ (reference sequence). The CDR3, as DNA: TGTGCCAGCAGCTTCGGGGACAGGACTAACTATGGCTACACCTTC. Its protein is CASSFGDRTNYGYTF.

The CDR3 DNA sequence: TGTGCCTGGAGTGAAGCCAGCGGGAGATCCTACGAGCAGTACTTC. This gives the protein CAWSEASGRSYEQYF. This chain links TRBV30 with TRBJ2-7, with TRBD2 identical over 8 bases. V shed 1 base, J shed 1 base, and the junction held 6 bases outside the gene matches. CDR1 is GTSNPN and CDR2 is SVGIG in the germline V gene (reference sequence). The CDR3 loop spans 15 amino acids. Full variable domain (missing parts from reference TRBV30 and TRBJ2-7): SQTIHQWPATLVQPVGSPLSLECTVEGTSNPNLYWYRQAAGRGLQLLFYSVGIGQISSEVPQNLSASRPQDRQFILSSKKLLLSDSGFYLCAWSEASGRSYEQYFGPGTRLTVT.

This chain uses TRBV5-4 with TRBJ2-2; TRBD2 matches 9 bases. Germline lookup yields CDR1 SGHNT and CDR2 YYREEE (reference sequence). Unmatched junction bases numbered 16, after V lost 4 bases and J lost 6 bases. CDR3 size: 18 residues. CDR3 sequence: CASSPAGGLIGGPGELFF. The CDR3 bases are TGTGCCAGCAGCCCAGCGGGAGGTTTGATTGGTGGGCCCGGGGAGCTGTTTTTT.

This rearrangement joins TRBV7-2 to TRBJ2-5; weak D call: TRBD2 (7 bases). Per the germline V gene, CDR1 is SGHTA and CDR2 is FQGNSA. V was cut by 5 bases and J by 5 bases, with 15 bases left in between. This CDR3 is built from 14 residues. As DNA, the CDR3 is TGTGCCAGCAGCGTGACACAGGGAGGGGAGACCCAGTACTTC. It specifies CASSVTQGGETQYF.

The chain joins TRBV28 to TRBJ2-3; 9 positions match TRBD1. With V trimmed by 5 bases and J by 4 bases, 10 bases remained unmatched. From germline, CDR1 is MDHEN and CDR2 SYDVKM. The CDR3 loop spans 16 amino acids. The DNA of the CDR3 is TGTGCCAGCAGTCGACGCCGGGACAGGGTTGCAGATACGCAGTATTTT. It is translated as CASSRRRDRVADTQYF.

The chain links TRBV7-9 to TRBJ1-2, with TRBD1 as a possible D gene (5 bases). CDR1 and CDR2 (germline): SEHNR, FQNEAQ (reference sequence). Trimming took off 3 bases at V and 5 bases at J, with 19 bases between the two ends. This CDR3 region has 16 residues. CDR3 nucleotide sequence: TGTGCCAGCAGCTTTGGGGGAGCAGGGCAACGGTATGGCTACACCTTC. It is translated as CASSFGGAGQRYGYTF.

The genes are TRBV6-1 and TRBJ1-2; D is undetermined. The germline V gene has CDR1 MNHNS and CDR2 SASEGT. The CDR3 runs 12 residues. Trimming cost V 4 bases and J 5 bases, with 8 bases left between them. The CDR3: CASSGSGYGYTF. The DNA of the CDR3 is TGTGCCAGCAGTGGGTCTGGGTATGGCTACACCTTC.